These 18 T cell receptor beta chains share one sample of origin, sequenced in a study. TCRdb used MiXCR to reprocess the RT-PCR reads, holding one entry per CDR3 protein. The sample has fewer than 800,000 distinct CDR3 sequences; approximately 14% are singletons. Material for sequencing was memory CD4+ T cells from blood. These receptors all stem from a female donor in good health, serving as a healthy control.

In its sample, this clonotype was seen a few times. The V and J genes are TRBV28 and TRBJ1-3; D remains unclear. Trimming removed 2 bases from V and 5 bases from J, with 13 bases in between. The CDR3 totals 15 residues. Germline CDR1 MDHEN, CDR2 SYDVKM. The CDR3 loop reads CASSLAPVGRNTIYF. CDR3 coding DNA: TGTGCCAGCAGTTTAGCCCCCGTGGGTCGAAACACCATATATTTT.

Written as DNA, the CDR3 is TGTGCCAGCTCACCAAACAGGGATAACTCTGGAAACACCATATATTTT. Translated, it gives CASSPNRDNSGNTIYF. This rearrangement joins TRBV18 to TRBJ1-3; tentative D call: TRBD1 (6 bases). V lost 2 bases, J lost 0 bases, and 11 bases lay in between. The CDR3 is made up of 16 amino acids. Germline loops: CDR1 KGHSH, CDR2 LQKENI.

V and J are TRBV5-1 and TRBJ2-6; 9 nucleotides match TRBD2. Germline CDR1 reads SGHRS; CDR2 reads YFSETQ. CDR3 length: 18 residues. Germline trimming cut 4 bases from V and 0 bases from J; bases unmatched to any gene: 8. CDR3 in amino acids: CASSLWGSGSSGANVLTF. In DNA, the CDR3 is TGCGCCAGCAGCCTCTGGGGTAGCGGGAGCTCTGGGGCCAACGTCCTGACTTTC.

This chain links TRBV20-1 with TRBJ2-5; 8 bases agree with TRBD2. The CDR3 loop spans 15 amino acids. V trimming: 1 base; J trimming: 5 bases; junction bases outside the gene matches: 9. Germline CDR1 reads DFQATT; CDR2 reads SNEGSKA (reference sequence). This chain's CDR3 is CSARVPGLDLETQYF. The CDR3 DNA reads TGCAGTGCTAGAGTCCCGGGACTAGATCTCGAGACCCAGTACTTC.

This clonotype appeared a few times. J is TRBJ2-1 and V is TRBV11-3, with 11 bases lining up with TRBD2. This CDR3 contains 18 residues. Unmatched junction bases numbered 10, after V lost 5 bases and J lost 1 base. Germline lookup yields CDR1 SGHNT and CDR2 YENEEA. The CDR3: CASSTTSGNAGSYNEQFF. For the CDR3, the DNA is TGTGCCAGCAGCACGACTAGCGGGAATGCGGGATCCTACAATGAGCAGTTCTTC.

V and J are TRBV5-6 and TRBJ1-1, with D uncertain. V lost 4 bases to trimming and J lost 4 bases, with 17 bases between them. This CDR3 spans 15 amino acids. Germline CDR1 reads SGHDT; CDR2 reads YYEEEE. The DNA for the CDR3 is TGTGCCAGCAGCCGTCAAGGGTGGCAGAGCACTGAAGCTTTCTTT. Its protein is CASSRQGWQSTEAFF.

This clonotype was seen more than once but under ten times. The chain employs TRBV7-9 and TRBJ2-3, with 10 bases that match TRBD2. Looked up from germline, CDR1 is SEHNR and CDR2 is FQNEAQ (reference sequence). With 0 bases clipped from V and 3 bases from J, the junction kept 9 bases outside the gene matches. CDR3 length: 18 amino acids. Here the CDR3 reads CASSLALIAGGETDTQYF. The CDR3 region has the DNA TGTGCCAGCAGCTTAGCGCTAATAGCGGGAGGAGAGACAGATACGCAGTATTTT.

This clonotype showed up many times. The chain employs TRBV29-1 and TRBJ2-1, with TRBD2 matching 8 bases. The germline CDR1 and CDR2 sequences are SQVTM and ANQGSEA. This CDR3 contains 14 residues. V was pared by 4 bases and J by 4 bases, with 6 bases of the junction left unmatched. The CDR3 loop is CSVVPTSAYNEQFF. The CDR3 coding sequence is TGCAGCGTTGTGCCGACTAGCGCTTACAATGAGCAGTTCTTC.

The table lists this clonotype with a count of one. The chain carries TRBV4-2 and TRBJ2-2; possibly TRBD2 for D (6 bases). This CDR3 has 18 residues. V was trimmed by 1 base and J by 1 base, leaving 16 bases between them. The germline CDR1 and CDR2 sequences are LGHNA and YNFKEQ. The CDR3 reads CASSQGGPGVGNTGELFF. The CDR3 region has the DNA TGTGCCAGCAGCCAAGGAGGACCGGGGGTAGGGAACACCGGGGAGCTGTTTTTT.

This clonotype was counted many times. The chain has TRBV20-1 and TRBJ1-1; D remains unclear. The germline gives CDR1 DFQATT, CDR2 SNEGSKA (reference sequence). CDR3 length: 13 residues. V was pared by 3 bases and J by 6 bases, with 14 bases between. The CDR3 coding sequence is TGCAGTGCTAGTCTCTACAAGGGAGCTGAAGCTTTCTTT. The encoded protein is CSASLYKGAEAFF.

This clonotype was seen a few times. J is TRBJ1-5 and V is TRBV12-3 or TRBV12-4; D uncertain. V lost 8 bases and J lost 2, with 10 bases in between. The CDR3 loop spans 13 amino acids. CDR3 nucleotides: TGTGCCAGCCAGCGGGGTGGCAATCAGCCCCAGCATTTT. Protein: CASQRGGNQPQHF.

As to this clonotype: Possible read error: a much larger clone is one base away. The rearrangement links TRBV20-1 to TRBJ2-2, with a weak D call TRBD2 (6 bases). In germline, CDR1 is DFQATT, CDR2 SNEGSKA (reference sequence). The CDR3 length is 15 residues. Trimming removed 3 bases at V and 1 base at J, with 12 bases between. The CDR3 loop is CSASGRNLNTGELFF. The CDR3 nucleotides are TGCAGTGCTAGCGGGAGAAACCTGAACACCGGGGAGCTGTTTTTT.

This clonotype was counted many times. CDR3 protein: CASSLSWGSYEQYF. The CDR3 coding sequence is TGCGCCAGCAGCTTAAGCTGGGGCTCCTACGAGCAGTACTTC. This sequence joins TRBV5-1 and TRBJ2-7; no firm D call. The CDR3 is made up of 14 amino acids. Germline-derived CDR1 and CDR2 are SGHRS and YFSETQ. V shed 2 bases and J shed 0 bases, with 9 bases lying between them.

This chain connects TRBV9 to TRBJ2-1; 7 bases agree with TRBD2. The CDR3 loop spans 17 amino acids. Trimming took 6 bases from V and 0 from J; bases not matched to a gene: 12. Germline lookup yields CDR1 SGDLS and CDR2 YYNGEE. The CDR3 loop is CASNPTSGASSYNEQFF. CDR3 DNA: TGTGCCAGCAACCCGACAAGCGGGGCCAGCTCCTACAATGAGCAGTTCTTC.

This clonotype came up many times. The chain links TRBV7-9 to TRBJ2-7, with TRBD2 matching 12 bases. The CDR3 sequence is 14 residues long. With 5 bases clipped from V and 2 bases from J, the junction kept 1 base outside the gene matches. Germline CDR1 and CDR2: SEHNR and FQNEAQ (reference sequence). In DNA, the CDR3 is TGTGCCAGCAGCCCTAGCGGGGGGGCCTACGAGCAGTACTTC. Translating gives CASSPSGGAYEQYF.

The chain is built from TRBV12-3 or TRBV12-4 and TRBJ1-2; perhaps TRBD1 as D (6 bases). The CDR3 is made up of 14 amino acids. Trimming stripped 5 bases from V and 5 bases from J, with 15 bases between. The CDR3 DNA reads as TGTGCCAGCAGTCCTGGAGGGGGATGGTATGGCTACACCTTC. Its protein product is CASSPGGGWYGYTF.

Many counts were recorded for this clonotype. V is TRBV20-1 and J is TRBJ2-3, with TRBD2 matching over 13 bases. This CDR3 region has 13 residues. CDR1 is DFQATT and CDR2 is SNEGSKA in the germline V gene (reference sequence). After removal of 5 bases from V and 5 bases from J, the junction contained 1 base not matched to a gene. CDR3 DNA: TGCAGTGCTCGGACTAGCGGGGGAGATACGCAGTATTTT. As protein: CSARTSGGDTQYF.

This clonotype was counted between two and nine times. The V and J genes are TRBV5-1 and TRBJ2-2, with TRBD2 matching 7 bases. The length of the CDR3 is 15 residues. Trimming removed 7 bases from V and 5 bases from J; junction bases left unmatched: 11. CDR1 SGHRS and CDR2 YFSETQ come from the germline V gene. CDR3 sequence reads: CASQTSGGGTGELFF. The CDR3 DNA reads TGCGCCAGCCAGACGTCGGGAGGTGGTACCGGGGAGCTGTTTTTT.